The 31 T cell receptor beta chains below were found in one sample sequenced in a study of regulatory T cells in long-lasting Graves disease (dated by TCRdb to 2020 to 2023). Libraries were prepared through multiplex PCR. The sequencer listed for this sample is Illumina HiSeq 4000. iRepertoire HTBI primers and Arm-PCR amplification of CDR3 regions were used to construct TCR beta libraries. TCRdb handled the public reads itself, with Q25 trimming in fastp and clone calling in MiXCR, and kept productive beta chains. Every distinct CDR3 protein forms one entry, paired with its most common genes and DNA. The sample includes approximately 490,000 distinct CDR3 sequences, with about a sixth observed a single time. The ten largest clonotypes hold approximately 12% of the sample. Reading the label with the study, this specimen's time point is: newly diagnosed GD, antithyroid drugs for less than 3 months. For both TCR sequencing and RNA sequencing, RNA was extracted from PBMCs in TRIzol.

These data were also reused for a study on T cells in Graves' hyperthyroidism and ophthalmopathy.

The sample in question was peripheral blood mononuclear cells (PBMCs), obtained at new diagnosis, from a patient treated with antithyroid drugs. The receptors shown here come from a man aged 35 to 55 with Graves disease. Donor details come from another sample of the same person, matched by shared clones.

The rearrangement joins TRBV7-9 to TRBJ1-6; the match to TRBD1 covers 7 bases. This CDR3 comprises 15 residues. In germline, CDR1 is SEHNR, CDR2 FQNEAQ (reference sequence). V was clipped by 3 bases and J by 5 bases; unmatched bases: 4. CDR3 sequence (DNA): TGTGCCAGCAGCTTTCGGGACAGAGATAATTCACCCCTCCACTTT. It encodes CASSFRDRDNSPLHF.

Ten or more counts support this clonotype. The chain couples TRBV30 to TRBJ2-1, with unresolved D. Germline V gene lookup returns CDR1 GTSNPN and CDR2 SVGIG (reference sequence). V lost 2 bases to trimming and J lost 7 bases, with 9 bases between them. The CDR3 is 12 residues long. The CDR3: CAWSPVGNEQFF. The DNA of the CDR3 is TGTGCCTGGAGTCCAGTAGGGAATGAGCAGTTCTTC.

The chain recombines TRBV27 with TRBJ2-1; 9 nucleotides agree with TRBD2. Germline CDR1 and CDR2: MNHEY and SMNVEV (reference sequence). The V gene end was trimmed by 8 bases and the J gene end by 8 bases; junction bases not matched to a gene: 7. The CDR3 runs to 13 residues. The DNA of the CDR3 is TGTGCCAGCCACACGGGCGGGGGGGATGAGCAGTTCTTC. It specifies CASHTGGGDEQFF.

This clonotype turned up a few times. The chain carries TRBV19 and TRBJ1-1; tentative D call: TRBD1 (6 bases). The CDR3 extends over 14 amino acids. Germline V CDR1 and CDR2: LNHDA, SQIVND (reference sequence). Deletions cut 1 base from V and 5 bases from J, with 11 bases between. This CDR3 reads CASSIVGGRTEAFF. The CDR3 nucleotides are TGTGCCAGTAGTATAGTGGGGGGCAGGACTGAAGCTTTCTTT.

The gene calls are TRBV7-9 and TRBJ2-1; D perhaps matches TRBD2 (5 bases). CDR3 length: 13 residues. The germline V and J ends were trimmed by 4 bases and 10 bases, with 14 bases remaining between them. The germline V gene encodes CDR1 SEHNR and CDR2 FQNEAQ (reference sequence). This CDR3 reads CASSSGLSWEQFF. In DNA, the CDR3 is TGTGCCAGCAGCTCTGGACTTTCTTGGGAGCAGTTCTTC.

The chain combines TRBV14 with TRBJ2-1; no definite D call. The assigned J gene may be wrong: the sequence end matches TRBJ2-5 better. Germline V CDR1 and CDR2: SGHDN, FVKESK. This CDR3 spans 15 amino acids. The CDR3 sequence is CASSQDSGSQETQYF. CDR3 DNA: TGTGCCAGCAGCCAAGATTCCGGTAGCCAAGAGACCCAGTACTTC.

The sample holds many counts of this clonotype. A single base is all that separates this from a far larger clone, so a read error is likely. The rearrangement joins TRBV24-1 to TRBJ2-1; D is unresolved. The CDR3 extends over 13 amino acids. Trimming removed 4 bases from V and 5 bases from J, with 8 bases in between. CDR1 and CDR2 from the germline V gene are KGHDR and SFDVKD. The CDR3 region has the DNA TGTGCCACCAGTGACCCTGGGGACAATGAGCAGTTCTTC. This encodes CATSDPGDNEQFF.

The gene calls are TRBV19 and TRBJ1-1; 11 bases agree with TRBD1. Germline CDR1 is LNHDA and CDR2 is SQIVND (reference sequence). The length of the CDR3 is 17 residues. V trimming: 7 bases; J trimming: 0 bases; junction bases outside the gene matches: 10. The CDR3 protein is CASTVGQGGDMNTEAFF. CDR3 coding DNA: TGTGCCAGTACCGTGGGACAGGGGGGGGACATGAACACTGAAGCTTTCTTT.

Notes on this clonotype: Relative to the germline gene, one junction end is altered; a read error may explain this. This rearrangement joins TRBV3-1 to TRBJ2-5, with D unclear. CDR3 length equals 16 residues. Germline V gene lookup returns CDR1 LGHDT and CDR2 YNNKEL (reference sequence). The CDR3 bases are TGTGACAGCAGCCAAGAAAGAACGGACCAAGGAGAGACCCAGTACTTC. This sequence encodes CDSSQERTDQGETQYF.

This clonotype was counted ten times or more. The chain joins TRBV6-5 to TRBJ2-3, with no clear D. Germline V lookup: CDR1 MNHEY, CDR2 SVGAGI. This CDR3 is 14 amino acids long. V lost 0 bases to trimming and J lost 5 bases, with 9 bases between them. The CDR3 here is CASSYSSPRDTQYF. For the CDR3, the DNA is TGTGCCAGCAGTTACTCGAGCCCTAGAGATACGCAGTATTTT.

The chain combines TRBV20-1 with TRBJ2-7, with D perhaps being TRBD1 or TRBD2 (6 bases each). The CDR3 has 13 residues. Germline values: CDR1 DFQATT, CDR2 SNEGSKA (reference sequence). V dropped 3 bases and J dropped 5 bases, with 14 bases sitting between them. This CDR3 is CSARGGHRDEQYF. The CDR3 region has the DNA TGCAGTGCTAGGGGGGGACACAGGGACGAGCAGTACTTC.

This clonotype has a count of ten or more. The chain uses TRBV18 and TRBJ1-5; D unresolved. This CDR3 is built from 15 residues. CDR1 and CDR2 from the germline V gene are KGHSH and LQKENI. V was trimmed by 0 bases and J by 1 base, leaving 7 bases between them. In DNA, the CDR3 is TGTGCCAGCTCACCACCTGGGCAGAGCAATCAGCCCCAGCATTTT. It encodes CASSPPGQSNQPQHF.

This clonotype was observed at least ten times. The rearrangement links TRBV12-3 or TRBV12-4 to TRBJ2-5, with 7 positions matching TRBD1. Trimming cost V 6 bases and J 6 bases; bases outside gene matches: 10. The CDR3 consists of 14 residues. The CDR3 sequence: CASRLGTEGKTQYF. The CDR3 region has the DNA TGTGCCAGCAGATTGGGGACAGAGGGGAAGACCCAGTACTTC.

The sample holds one count of this clonotype. This CDR3 reads CASKSSGNYNEQFF. Written as DNA, the CDR3 is TGTGCCAGCAAAAGTAGCGGGAACTACAATGAGCAGTTCTTC. V usage is TRBV12-3 or TRBV12-4 and J usage is TRBJ2-3, with TRBD2 matching 8 bases. TRBJ2-1 matches the DNA end more closely, so the J call is doubtful. CDR3 length equals 14 residues.

Note on this clonotype: This may arise from a read error, as a much more abundant clone is one base away. The conserved final phenylalanine or tryptophan is absent from the CDR3, which likely points to a read error. The genes are TRBV29-1 and TRBJ2-7; TRBD1 matches 10 bases. Germline lookup yields CDR1 SQVTM and CDR2 ANQGSEA. The J segment lost 6 bases and the V segment lost 6 bases, leaving 5 bases of the junction unmatched. The CDR3 runs to 12 residues. The DNA of the CDR3 is TGCAGCGTAGCGGACAGGGGGGGCGAGCAGTACTTA. This encodes CSVADRGGEQYL.

The V call is TRBV27, the J call TRBJ2-7; 11 bases fit TRBD2. The germline V gene has CDR1 MNHEY and CDR2 SMNVEV (reference sequence). Trimming cost V 5 bases and J 4 bases; bases outside gene matches: 10. The CDR3 extends over 16 amino acids. CDR3 bases: TGTGCCAGCAGTCCCCTGTGGGCTAGCGGGAGGTACGAGCAGTACTTC. It translates to CASSPLWASGRYEQYF.

This clonotype has more than one count but fewer than ten. The V and J genes are TRBV10-3 and TRBJ2-7, with D perhaps TRBD1 or TRBD2 (5 bases each). The CDR3 consists of 14 residues. Germline-derived CDR1 and CDR2 are ENHRY and SYGVKD. Trimming removed 6 bases from V and 2 bases from J, with 14 bases in between. The CDR3 protein is CAIRPPGRPYEQYF. The CDR3 DNA sequence: TGTGCCATCAGACCACCGGGACGGCCCTACGAGCAGTACTTC.

Comments on this clonotype: A much larger clone sits a single nucleotide away, making a read error possible. The gene calls are TRBV5-6 and TRBJ1-4, with 7 bases that match TRBD1. The CDR3 extends over 13 amino acids. Germline CDR1 and CDR2: SGHDT and YYEEEE. CDR3 in DNA: TGTACCAGCAGGGGACAGCTGAATGAAAAACTGTTTTTT. It codes for CTSRGQLNEKLFF.

The chain recombines TRBV30 with TRBJ2-2, with 7 nucleotides matching TRBD1. The germline CDR1 and CDR2 sequences are GTSNPN and SVGIG (reference sequence). Losses at the gene ends were 5 bases for V and 2 bases for J; bases not matched to a gene: 8. The CDR3 sequence is 15 residues long. The DNA of the CDR3 is TGTGCCTGGGCCACGGGACAGCCAAACACCGGGGAGCTGTTTTTT. This gives the protein CAWATGQPNTGELFF.

The chain couples TRBV4-1 to TRBJ1-5, with 9 bases fitting TRBD1. Germline CDR1 and CDR2: MGHRA and YSYEKL. V trimming: 1 base; J trimming: 4 bases; junction bases outside the gene matches: 2. The CDR3 consists of 15 residues. The DNA for the CDR3 is TGCGCCAGCAGCCAAGCGGACAGGGGTAATCAGCCCCAGCATTTT. This translates into CASSQADRGNQPQHF.

V is TRBV5-1 and J is TRBJ2-7, with 10 bases identical to TRBD2. CDR1 and CDR2 from the germline V gene are SGHRS and YFSETQ. The CDR3 is 16 residues long. Trimming cost V 0 bases and J 2 bases; bases outside gene matches: 5. The CDR3 spells CASSLGGLAGAYEQYF. The CDR3 coding sequence is TGCGCCAGCAGCTTGGGAGGGCTAGCGGGAGCCTACGAGCAGTACTTC.

In its sample, this clonotype was seen a few times. The rearrangement links TRBV6-1 to TRBJ1-1, with a weak D call TRBD1 (6 bases). The length of the CDR3 is 15 residues. V was cut by 9 bases and J by 1 base, with 18 bases left in between. The V gene's germline CDR1 is MNHNS and CDR2 SASEGT. CDR3: CASTPGGLGNTEAFF. The CDR3 coding sequence is TGTGCCAGTACCCCTGGGGGGCTTGGGAACACTGAAGCTTTCTTT.

As to this clonotype: A much more abundant neighbour one base away suggests this may be a read error. This chain joins TRBV6-1 and TRBJ2-1, with D hard to call. The CDR3 totals 15 residues. Germline assignment: CDR1 MNHNS and CDR2 SASEGT. Trimming took off 2 bases at V and 12 bases at J, with 20 bases between the two ends. The CDR3 nucleotides read TGTGCCAGCAGTGAATTGAGATGGACCTTAACTGTGCAGTTCTTC. As protein: CASSELRWTLTVQFF.

This sequence joins TRBV12-3 or TRBV12-4 and TRBJ2-1; TRBD2 matches at 11 bases. This CDR3 is built from 14 residues. The junction had 6 bases not matched to a gene; V was cut back by 6 bases and J by 8 bases. The CDR3 region is CASRLSGRGDEQFF. DNA of the CDR3: TGTGCCAGCAGACTTAGCGGGAGGGGAGATGAGCAGTTCTTC.

The chain employs TRBV7-9 and TRBJ2-7; D gene ambiguous. This CDR3 comprises 14 residues. V was trimmed by 1 base and J by 0 bases, leaving 7 bases between them. Germline V CDR1 and CDR2: SEHNR, FQNEAQ (reference sequence). Here the CDR3 reads CASSLVQDSYEQYF. As DNA, the CDR3 is TGTGCCAGCAGCTTAGTTCAGGACTCCTACGAGCAGTACTTC.

This clonotype was seen ten or more times. The chain couples TRBV12-3 or TRBV12-4 to TRBJ2-7; 11 nucleotides align to TRBD2. The CDR3 spans 14 residues. J lost 3 bases, V lost 10 bases, and 8 bases had no gene match. CDR3 sequence reads: CANQIAGGFYEQYF. CDR3 nucleotides: TGTGCCAACCAAATAGCGGGAGGGTTCTACGAGCAGTACTTC.

This clonotype has ten or more counts. The rearrangement joins TRBV13 to TRBJ2-1; D is ambiguous. Trimming stripped 4 bases from V and 8 bases from J, with 6 bases between. This CDR3 has 11 amino acids. Germline CDR1 and CDR2: PRHDT and FYEKMQ (reference sequence). For the CDR3, the DNA is TGTGCCAGCAGCTCACGGCATGAGCAGTTCTTC. Its translation: CASSSRHEQFF.

Remarks on this clonotype: This could be a read error, since a much larger clone is one nucleotide away. The chain combines TRBV6-2 or TRBV6-3 with TRBJ2-1, with 11 bases matching TRBD2. The CDR3 spans 17 residues. J lost 6 bases, V lost 1 base, and 8 bases had no gene match. Germline V gene lookup returns CDR1 MNHEY and CDR2 SVGEGT. The CDR3: CASSYFGTSGRGNEQFF. The CDR3 nucleotides read TGTGCCAGCAGTTACTTTGGGACTAGCGGTCGCGGCAATGAGCAGTTCTTC.

This clonotype appeared many times. This chain links TRBV11-3 with TRBJ1-2; D not resolved. In germline, CDR1 is SGHNT, CDR2 YENEEA. CDR3 length: 14 amino acids. Trimming left V 1 base short and J 3 bases short, with 9 bases between. This chain's CDR3 is CASSLAEHHYGYTF. CDR3 sequence (DNA): TGTGCCAGCAGCTTAGCCGAACACCACTATGGCTACACCTTC.

This clonotype has more than one count but fewer than ten. The CDR3 spells CSASWLAGAYNEQFF. The DNA for the CDR3 is TGCAGTGCTAGTTGGCTAGCGGGGGCCTACAATGAGCAGTTCTTC. The rearrangement uses TRBV20-1 and TRBJ2-1; 10 bases agree with TRBD2. The V segment lost 3 bases and the J segment 2 bases; nucleotides outside the gene matches: 4. The CDR3 runs 15 residues. From germline, CDR1 is DFQATT and CDR2 SNEGSKA (reference sequence).

The J gene is TRBJ1-2, the V gene TRBV6-1; D unclear. The germline CDR1 and CDR2 sequences are MNHNS and SASEGT. The CDR3 is 15 amino acids. Trimming pared 5 bases from V and 6 bases from J, leaving 19 bases between. This chain's CDR3 is CASSRQIDPIDGYTF. In nucleotides, the CDR3 is TGTGCCAGCAGTCGACAAATTGACCCAATAGATGGCTACACCTTC.